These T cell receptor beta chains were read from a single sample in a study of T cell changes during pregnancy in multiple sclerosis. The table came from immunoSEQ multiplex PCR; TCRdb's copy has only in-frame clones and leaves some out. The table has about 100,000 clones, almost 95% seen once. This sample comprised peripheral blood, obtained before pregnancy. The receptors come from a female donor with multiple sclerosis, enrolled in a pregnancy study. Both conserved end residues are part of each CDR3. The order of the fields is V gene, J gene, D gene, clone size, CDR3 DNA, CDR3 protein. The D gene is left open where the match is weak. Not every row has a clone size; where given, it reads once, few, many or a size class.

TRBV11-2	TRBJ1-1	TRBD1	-	TGTGCCAGCAGCCGGGACAGGCATAACACTGAAGCTTTCTTT	CASSRDRHNTEAFF
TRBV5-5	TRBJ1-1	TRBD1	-	TGTGCCAGCAGCTTTACAGGGGCGAGGACTGAAGCTTTCTTT	CASSFTGARTEAFF
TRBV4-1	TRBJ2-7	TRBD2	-	TGCGCCAGCAGCCCATCGGGAGGCGGCTACGAGCAGTACTTC	CASSPSGGGYEQYF
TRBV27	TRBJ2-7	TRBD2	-	TGTGCCAGCAAGCTACTAGCGGGGCAGACCTACGAGCAGTACTTC	CASKLLAGQTYEQYF
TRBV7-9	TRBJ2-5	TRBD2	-	TGTGCCAGCAGTCCCCTGGCGGGGGGCGCGGAGACCCAGTACTTC	CASSPLAGGAETQYF
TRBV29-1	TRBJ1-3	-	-	TGCAGCGTTGGAGACAGAACGAGGGGAAACACCATATATTTT	CSVGDRTRGNTIYF
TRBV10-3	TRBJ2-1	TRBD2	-	TGTGCCATCAGGTCGACTAGCGGGAGCAATGAGCAGTTCTTC	CAIRSTSGSNEQFF
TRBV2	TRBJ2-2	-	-	TGTGCCAGCGAGGGTCGTGACACCGGGGAGCTGTTTTTT	CASEGRDTGELFF
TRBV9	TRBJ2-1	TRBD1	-	TGTGCCAGCAGCTCAGGACAGGGAAGATACAATGAGCAGTTCTTC	CASSSGQGRYNEQFF
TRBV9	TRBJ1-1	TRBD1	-	TGTGCCAGCAGCGAGAGACAGGGTCCGTTCACTGAAGCTTTCTTT	CASSERQGPFTEAFF
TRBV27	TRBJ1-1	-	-	TGTGCCAGCAGTTTGTACAGGGACGTGAACACTGAAGCTTTCTTT	CASSLYRDVNTEAFF
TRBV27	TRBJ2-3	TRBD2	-	TGTGCCAGCACGCCTAGCGGGAGAGGGGGCCCCCCAGATACGCAGTATTTT	CASTPSGRGGPPDTQYF
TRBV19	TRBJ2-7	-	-	TGTGCCAGTACCGGGACACCGGACTACGAGCAGTACTTC	CASTGTPDYEQYF
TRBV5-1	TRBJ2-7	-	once	TGCGCCAGCAGCTTCCAGGCCGCGAGCTCCTACGAGCAGTACTTC	CASSFQAASSYEQYF
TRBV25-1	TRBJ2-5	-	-	TGTGCCAGCAGCAAGGCGGGACGGGGTATGGAAGAGACCCAGTACTTC	CASSKAGRGMEETQYF
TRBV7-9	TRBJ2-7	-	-	TGTGCCAGCAGCTTAGCGGGGTCGCGGGATACCTACGAGCAGTACTTC	CASSLAGSRDTYEQYF
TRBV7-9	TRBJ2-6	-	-	TGTGCCAGCAGCCCGAGAGATTACGGACTGAGCTCTGGGGCCAACGTCCTGACTTTC	CASSPRDYGLSSGANVLTF
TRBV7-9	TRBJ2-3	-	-	TGTGCCAGCAGCCCGCGTGGGACCGCCGGCGGGGCAGATACGCAGTATTTT	CASSPRGTAGGADTQYF
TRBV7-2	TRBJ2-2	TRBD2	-	TGTGCCAGCAGCTTAGTTGGGAGACTAGCGGGACACGGGGAGCTGTTTTTT	CASSLVGRLAGHGELFF
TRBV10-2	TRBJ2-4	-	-	TGCGCCAGCAGTGAGGTGGGCGGGCCGAAAAACATTCAGTACTTC	CASSEVGGPKNIQYF
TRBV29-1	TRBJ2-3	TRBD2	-	TGCAGCGTCGGACTAGCGGGAGGACTCACAGATACGCAGTATTTT	CSVGLAGGLTDTQYF
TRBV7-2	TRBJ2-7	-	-	TGTGCCAGCAGCCACGGGCGCGGGGAGCAGTACTTC	CASSHGRGEQYF
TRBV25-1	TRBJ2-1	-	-	TGTGCCAGCAGTGGAGAGACTAGGTTAGCCAATGAGCAGTTCTTC	CASSGETRLANEQFF
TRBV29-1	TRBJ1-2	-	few	TGCAGCGTTCGCGGGGACGTCTCCGCTACCCCTTCTGGCTACACCTTC	CSVRGDVSATPSGYTF
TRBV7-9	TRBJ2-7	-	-	TGTGCCAGCAGCTTAGCAGAAGTGGAGGTAGACTACGAGCAGTACTTC	CASSLAEVEVDYEQYF
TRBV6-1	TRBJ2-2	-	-	TGTGCCAGCAGGGGCAGGGCGAACACCGGGGAGCTGTTTTTT	CASRGRANTGELFF
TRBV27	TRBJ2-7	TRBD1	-	TGTGCCAGCAGTTTAGGGACAGAATACGAGCAGTACTTC	CASSLGTEYEQYF
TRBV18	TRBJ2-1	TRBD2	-	TGTGCCAGCTCACCGGCAGGATGGACTAGCGGGAGCAATGAGCAGTTCTTC	CASSPAGWTSGSNEQFF
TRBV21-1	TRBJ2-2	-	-	TGTGCCAGCCCTCTAGCGGGAGTACCCGGGGAGCTGTTTTTT	CASPLAGVPGELFF
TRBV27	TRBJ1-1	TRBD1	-	TGTGCCAGCACCTCCGGGACAGGGTTTCTGAACACTGAAGCTTTCTTT	CASTSGTGFLNTEAFF
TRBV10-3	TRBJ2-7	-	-	TGTGCCATCAGTGAAATTTCAGGGTCGGAGCAGTACTTC	CAISEISGSEQYF
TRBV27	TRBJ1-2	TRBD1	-	TGTGCCAGCAGTTCTGGACTGGACAGGAATGGCTACACCTTC	CASSSGLDRNGYTF
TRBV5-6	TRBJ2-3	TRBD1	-	TGTGCCAGCAGCTTGTATCGGACAGGGCGCCGGGATACGCAGTATTTT	CASSLYRTGRRDTQYF
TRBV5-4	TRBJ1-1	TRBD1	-	TGTGCCAGCAGCTTGGGGGGCCAGGGGGCGAACACTGAAGCTTTCTTT	CASSLGGQGANTEAFF
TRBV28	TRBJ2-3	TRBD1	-	TGTGCCAGCAGTCAGCCCGGGACAGGAGCAGATACGCAGTATTTT	CASSQPGTGADTQYF
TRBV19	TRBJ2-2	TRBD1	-	TGTGCCAGTAGTATGGGACAGGGACGGACCGGGGAGCTGTTTTTT	CASSMGQGRTGELFF
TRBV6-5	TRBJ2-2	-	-	TGTGCCAGCAGGCAACAAAGAGGGGAGCTGTTTTTT	CASRQQRGELFF
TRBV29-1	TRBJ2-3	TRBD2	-	TGCAGCGTAAAGGGACTAGCGGGAGGGCCCACAGATACGCAGTATTTT	CSVKGLAGGPTDTQYF
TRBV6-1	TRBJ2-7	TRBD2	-	TGTGCCAGCACACCGACTAGCGGGAGCCACGAGCAGTACTTC	CASTPTSGSHEQYF
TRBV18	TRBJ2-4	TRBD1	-	TGTGCCAGCTCACCATTGGGTCCGGGACAGCTAGCCAAAAACATTCAGTACTTC	CASSPLGPGQLAKNIQYF
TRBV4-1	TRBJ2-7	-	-	TGCGCCAGCAGCTATCCAGCGGCAAGCTCCTACGGGCAGTACTTC	CASSYPAASSYGQYF
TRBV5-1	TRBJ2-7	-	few	TGCGCCAGCAGCTTGGTCGGGGGGCGGAGATGGGACGAGCAGTACTTC	CASSLVGGRRWDEQYF
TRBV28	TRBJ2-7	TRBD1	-	TGTGCCAGCAGTTCCTCGGGACAGGGGGGCTACGAGCAGTACTTC	CASSSSGQGGYEQYF
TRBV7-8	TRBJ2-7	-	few	TGTGCCAGCAGCCGGGGGTTATCCTACGAGCAGTACTTC	CASSRGLSYEQYF
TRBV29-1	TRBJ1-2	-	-	TGCAGCGTTGTGGGGGGGCAGAACTATGGCTACACCTTC	CSVVGGQNYGYTF
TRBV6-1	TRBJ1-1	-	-	TGTGCCAGCAGTGAAGCCACAGGGATGCGAGGAGCTTTCTTT	CASSEATGMRGAFF
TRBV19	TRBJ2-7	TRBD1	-	TGTGCCAGTAGTCCCCGAAGGACAGGATTACTTTCGGACGAGCAGTACTTC	CASSPRRTGLLSDEQYF
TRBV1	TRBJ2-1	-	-	TGCACCAGCAGCCAACGCGGGACTAGCGGGAGGCCTCTTTATTACAATGAGCAGTTCTTC	CTSSQRGTSGRPLYYNEQFF
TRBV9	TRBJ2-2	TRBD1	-	TGTGCCAGCAGCGACGGACAGGGGGTCAACACCGGGGAGCTGTTTTTT	CASSDGQGVNTGELFF
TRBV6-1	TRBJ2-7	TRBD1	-	TGTGCCAGCATAGTCAGGACAGGGGTCTACGAGCAGTACTTC	CASIVRTGVYEQYF